This T cell receptor (beta chain) was recorded in a study of sequential checkpoint blockade in melanoma. Study-level information: Arm A got nivolumab then ipilimumab; arm B the reverse, 1:1.

Specified treatment: randomized to nivolumab then ipilimumab (arm A) or the reverse (arm B). No patient had prior DNA-damaging chemotherapy. V lost 4 bases and J 0 bases, leaving 14 bases between the germline ends. The CDR3 has 16 amino acids. CDR1 and CDR2 (germline): SGHTS, YDEGEE. Produced via immunoSEQ multiplex PCR; TCRdb's table is partial and in-frame only. The sample shows 15,000 to 20,000 clones, 69% of them seen only once. The sequence came from a human donor with melanoma. This chain connects TRBV5-8 to TRBJ2-1; D gene ambiguous. The input for sequencing was CD8+ T cells sorted from blood (inferred from file names), taken from a patient given nivolumab and ipilimumab in sequence. The CDR3: CASSPLHSSSYNEQFF. As DNA, the CDR3 is TGTGCCAGCAGCCCACTTCATAGCAGCTCCTACAATGAGCAGTTCTTC. Supplemented by reference TRBV5-8 and TRBJ2-1, the full variable domain reads EAGVTQSPTHLIKTRGQQATLRCSPISGHTSVYWYQQALGLGLQFLLWYDEGEERNRGNFPPRFSGRQFPNYSSELNVNALELEDSALYLCASSPLHSSSYNEQFFGPGTRLTVL.